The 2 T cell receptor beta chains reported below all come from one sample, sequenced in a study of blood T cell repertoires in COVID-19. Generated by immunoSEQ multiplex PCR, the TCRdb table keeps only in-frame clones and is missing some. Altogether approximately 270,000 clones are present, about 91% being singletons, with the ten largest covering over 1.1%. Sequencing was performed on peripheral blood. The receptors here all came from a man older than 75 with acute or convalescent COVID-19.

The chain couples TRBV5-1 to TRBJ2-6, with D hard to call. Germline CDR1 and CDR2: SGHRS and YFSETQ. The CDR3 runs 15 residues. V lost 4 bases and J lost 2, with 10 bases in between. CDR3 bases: TGCGCCAGCAGCCTCGGGTCGCCTGGGGCCAACGTCCTGACTTTC. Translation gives CASSLGSPGANVLTF.

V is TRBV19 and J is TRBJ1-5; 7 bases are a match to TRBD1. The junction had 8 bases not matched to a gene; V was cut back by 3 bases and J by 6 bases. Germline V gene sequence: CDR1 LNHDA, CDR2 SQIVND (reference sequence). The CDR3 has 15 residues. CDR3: CASSMTGTNGQPQHF. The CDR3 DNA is TGTGCCAGTAGTATGACAGGGACCAACGGTCAGCCCCAGCATTTT.